The clone carrying this TCR beta chain came up many times. Clinical symptoms, serum thyroxine and TRAb, thyroid ultrasound and orbital computed tomography were used for the diagnoses. The CDR3 has 14 residues. V was pared by 6 bases and J by 4 bases, with 10 bases of the junction left unmatched. Germline V CDR1 and CDR2: DFQATT, SNEGSKA (reference sequence). Amplification targeted TCR beta CDR3 regions from RNA transcripts. The HTBI primer set served for first-round RT-PCR of the TCR CDR3. TCRdb recomputed calls from the multiplex PCR reads with MiXCR, one row per CDR3 protein. The table shows some 580,000 distinct CDR3 sequences, with approximately 16% occurring only once. These data originate in a study of T cells in Graves' hyperthyroidism and ophthalmopathy. Study overall: The blood sample was taken at first diagnosis, before treatment began.

The sample consisted of blood. The clonotype was recovered from a woman in her forties with Graves' ophthalmopathy. V and J are TRBV20-1 and TRBJ1-1, with 8 bases matching TRBD1. The CDR3 coding sequence is TGCAGTGCCACCTGGAGACAGGGGAGCACTGAAGCTTTCTTT. Its translation: CSATWRQGSTEAFF.